The 3 T cell receptor beta chains below were found in one sample sequenced in a study of T-cell memory formation after mild COVID-19. Using its own MiXCR run on the 5' RACE reads, TCRdb lists one record per CDR3 protein. The profile shows fewer than 60,000 distinct CDR3 sequences, about 28% of them singletons. The sequencing input was PBMCs or a T cell subset sorted from them (not recorded which). All receptors come from a young man who had mild COVID-19 (a few samples of this study predate the infection). Cell type and time point are not known.

The V and J genes are TRBV9 and TRBJ1-3; no reliable D call. The V and J ends lost 0 bases and 2 bases respectively, with 12 bases between them. Germline CDR1 and CDR2: SGDLS and YYNGEE. The CDR3 spans 16 residues. CDR3 DNA sequence: TGTGCCAGCAGCGTAGGGACCGAGGCGCCTGGAAACACCATATATTTT. Its protein is CASSVGTEAPGNTIYF.

The chain is built from TRBV4-3 and TRBJ2-3; D is possibly TRBD1 or TRBD2 (5 bases each). Germline V gene lookup returns CDR1 LGHNA and CDR2 YSLEER. Trimming removed 0 bases at V and 0 bases at J, with 19 bases between. This CDR3 contains 19 residues. The CDR3 protein is CASSQDIPGRADSTDTQYF. CDR3 bases: TGCGCCAGCAGCCAAGATATTCCGGGGCGGGCAGATAGCACAGATACGCAGTATTTT.

The J gene is TRBJ2-2, the V gene TRBV12-3 or TRBV12-4; TRBD2 agrees at 7 bases. The CDR3 has 14 residues. With 3 bases clipped from V and 7 bases from J, the junction kept 5 bases outside the gene matches. The CDR3 DNA follows: TGTGCCAGCAGTTTGGGGACTACGGGCGGGGAGCTGTTTTTT. Its translation: CASSLGTTGGELFF.